This record covers a single T cell receptor (beta chain). This sample includes further DNA sequences coding for the same CDR3. CDR1 SQVTM and CDR2 ANQGSEA come from the germline V gene. CDR3 length: 13 residues. Between the trimmed V and J ends, which lost 1 base and 0 bases, there was a span of 5 bases. The source of the sample is a study of shared clonotypes between healthy human individuals. Each sorted subset replicate got 200 ng genomic DNA, tens of thousands of genomes. Profiling relied on immunoSEQ multiplex PCR, and the TCRdb table lists in-frame clones only, not all of them. There are roughly 380,000 clones in the sample; just over 95% occur only once, and 0.25% to 0.35% lies in the top ten.

The chain is built from TRBV29-1 and TRBJ2-3; no clear D gene. The material sequenced was memory CD8+ T cells sorted from blood. Subset: CD45RO+ cells pooled with CCR7-negative TemRA cells. This clonotype originated in a man between 25 and 39 years old in good health. CDR3: CSVEGASTDTQYF. The CDR3 DNA is TGCAGCGTTGAAGGCGCTAGCACAGATACGCAGTATTTT.